What follows describes a single T cell receptor beta chain. The antigen remains unidentified. The source of the sample is a study of T cells in Graves' hyperthyroidism and ophthalmopathy. This CDR3 has 14 amino acids. The germline V gene encodes CDR1 LNHDA and CDR2 SQIVND (reference sequence). Trimming took 1 base from V and 4 from J, leaving 8 bases between them. Study-level findings and limits: Most thyroid-expanded clonotypes above 0.001 were also found in blood.

Amplified TCR beta CDR3 regions came from RNA transcripts. Researchers ran a first-round RT-PCR on the TCR CDR3 using the HTBI primer set. From the multiplex PCR reads, TCRdb called clonotypes with MiXCR, one entry per CDR3 protein. The table includes about 640,000 distinct CDR3 sequences, less than 25% detected once. Duration under 3 months, a NOSPECS grade of at least 4, and a Clinical Activity Score of at least 3 characterized the ophthalmopathy patients. A patient was excluded if there was uncontrolled infection, other autoimmune disease, pregnancy or lactation. Each diagnosis was grounded in clinical symptoms, serum thyroxine and TRAb, thyroid ultrasound, and orbital computed tomography.

The chain uses TRBV19 and TRBJ1-5, with a possible D match to TRBD1 (5 bases). The clonotype comes from a man aged 25-45 years with Graves' ophthalmopathy. The sequencing sample was made of blood. The CDR3 protein is CASSIVQVNQPQHF. In DNA, the CDR3 is TGTGCCAGTAGTATAGTACAGGTGAATCAGCCCCAGCATTTT.